What follows are 20 T cell receptor beta chains derived from one specimen sequenced in a study of shared clonotypes between healthy human individuals. Profiled with immunoSEQ multiplex PCR; TCRdb holds only in-frame clones, not every one. This sample has approximately 500,000 clones, with around four fifths found just once. The sequenced sample consisted of PBMCs. The receptors come from a woman aged 40 to 49 in good health. Some clones in this sample may be carry-over from other donors' samples.

The gene calls are TRBV19 and TRBJ2-7; D might be TRBD2 (7 bases). The CDR3 has 15 residues. CDR1 is LNHDA and CDR2 is SQIVND in the germline V gene (reference sequence). V lost 1 base to trimming and J lost 3 bases, with 13 bases between them. The CDR3 protein is CASSIGGGAGYEQYF. The CDR3 DNA reads as TGTGCCAGTAGTATAGGAGGGGGGGCCGGCTACGAGCAGTACTTC.

Comments on this clone: A far larger clone is only one base removed, so a read error is likely. The chain has TRBV4-2 and TRBJ2-1, with 10 nucleotides matching TRBD2. Germline CDR1 reads LGHNA; CDR2 reads YNFKEQ. CDR3 size: 16 residues. Trimming removed 1 base from V and 8 bases from J; junction bases left unmatched: 8. The CDR3 sequence is CASSQAASGSLHEQFF. Here the CDR3 DNA reads TGTGCCAGCAGCCAAGCGGCTAGCGGGAGTCTCCATGAGCAGTTCTTC.

This clone was counted at least ten times. The genes are TRBV7-9 and TRBJ1-5; 10 bases map to TRBD1. V was pared by 4 bases and J by 4 bases, with 7 bases of the junction left unmatched. This CDR3 has 16 amino acids. Germline CDR1 and CDR2: SEHNR and FQNEAQ (reference sequence). DNA of the CDR3: TGTGCCAGCAGCTCCGGACAGGGGGACCGAAATCAGCCCCAGCATTTT. It yields the protein CASSSGQGDRNQPQHF.

The chain links TRBV4-3 to TRBJ2-5, with TRBD2 matching 10 bases. The germline CDR1 and CDR2 sequences are LGHNA and YSLEER. The CDR3 is 15 amino acids. Losses at the gene ends were 2 bases for V and 5 bases for J; bases not matched to a gene: 5. The DNA of the CDR3 is TGCGCCAGCAGCCAAAATCCTAGCGGGAGTGAGACCCAGTACTTC. Translated, it gives CASSQNPSGSETQYF.

The V call is TRBV30, the J call TRBJ1-4; D remains ambiguous. CDR1 GTSNPN and CDR2 SVGIG come from the germline V gene (reference sequence). The CDR3 covers 11 residues. Trimming shortened V by 6 bases and J by 8 bases, and 10 bases separated the two germline ends. The CDR3 protein is CACRVLEKLFF. Here the CDR3 DNA reads TGTGCCTGTCGGGTTTTGGAAAAACTGTTTTTT.

In this sample, this clone turned up once. The chain employs TRBV30 and TRBJ1-2; 8 nucleotides line up with TRBD1. With V trimmed by 2 bases and J by 6 bases, 8 bases remained unmatched. CDR1 is GTSNPN, CDR2 SVGIG, per germline (reference sequence). The CDR3 has 14 amino acids. The CDR3 sequence: CAWSTGTGGDGYTF. CDR3 nucleotides: TGTGCCTGGAGTACTGGGACAGGCGGGGATGGCTACACCTTC. The full variable domain, in which reference TRBV30 and TRBJ1-2 provide the parts outside the CDR3, is SQTIHQWPATLVQPVGSPLSLECTVEGTSNPNLYWYRQAAGRGLQLLFYSVGIGQISSEVPQNLSASRPQDRQFILSSKKLLLSDSGFYLCAWSTGTGGDGYTFGSGTRLTVV.

This clone was counted a few times. The rearrangement links TRBV5-1 to TRBJ1-4, with D tentatively TRBD1 (5 bases). CDR3 size: 16 residues. V was clipped by 1 base and J by 4 bases, with 14 bases between them. CDR1 and CDR2 (germline): SGHRS, YFSETQ. The CDR3, as DNA: TGCGCCAGCAGCTTGTTAGCGGGGCTCGATAATGAAAAACTGTTTTTT. Its translation is CASSLLAGLDNEKLFF.

CDR3 in DNA: TGTGCCAGCAGCTTTAGCGGCGAGCAGTACTTC. Its protein is CASSFSGEQYF. The chain recombines TRBV7-2 with TRBJ2-7, with a possible D match to TRBD2 (6 bases). The V end lost 3 bases, the J end lost 6 bases, and 6 bases lay between the germline ends. CDR3 length equals 11 residues. Per germline, CDR1 SGHTA and CDR2 FQGNSA.

The chain recombines TRBV6-6 with TRBJ2-7; D is unclear. Between the trimmed V and J ends, which lost 0 bases and 6 bases, there was a span of 15 bases. CDR1 is MNHNY and CDR2 is SVGAGI in the germline V gene (reference sequence). This CDR3 is 15 amino acids long. CDR3 sequence reads: CASSYSTGQFGEQYF. CDR3 coding DNA: TGTGCCAGCAGTTACTCCACCGGGCAGTTCGGCGAGCAGTACTTC.

The rearrangement links TRBV19 to TRBJ1-2; D possibly corresponds to TRBD1 (5 bases). The CDR3 runs 14 residues. Germline lookup yields CDR1 LNHDA and CDR2 SQIVND (reference sequence). V dropped 3 bases and J dropped 2 bases, with 10 bases sitting between them. CDR3 sequence: CASSIGGENYGYTF. CDR3 bases: TGTGCCAGTAGTATCGGGGGGGAGAACTATGGCTACACCTTC.

V gene TRBV7-2 combines with J gene TRBJ2-5; TRBD2 matches at 11 bases. V gave up 3 bases and J gave up 2 bases; unmatched junction bases: 2. CDR3 length: 15 amino acids. Per the germline V gene, CDR1 is SGHTA and CDR2 is FQGNSA. The CDR3 loop reads CASSLASGGQETQYF. In DNA, the CDR3 is TGTGCCAGCAGCTTGGCTAGCGGGGGGCAAGAGACCCAGTACTTC.

This sequence joins TRBV18 and TRBJ2-4; D unresolved. V gave up 0 bases and J gave up 2 bases, with 8 bases separating them. The CDR3 extends over 15 amino acids. CDR1 and CDR2 from the germline V gene are KGHSH and LQKENI. CDR3 sequence reads: CASSPPGMSKNIQYF. CDR3 DNA: TGTGCCAGCTCACCACCGGGGATGTCCAAAAACATTCAGTACTTC.

This clone was seen only once. The chain is built from TRBV28 and TRBJ2-2; D may correspond to TRBD1 or TRBD2 (7 bases each). The V and J ends lost 5 bases and 4 bases respectively, with 17 bases between them. Germline V gives CDR1 MDHEN, CDR2 SYDVKM. The CDR3 length is 16 residues. The CDR3 loop reads CASSGGGGRGTGELFF. The CDR3 DNA reads as TGTGCCAGCAGTGGAGGGGGCGGGAGAGGCACCGGGGAGCTGTTTTTT.

V usage is TRBV4-1 and J usage is TRBJ1-2, with D unresolved. Germline lookup yields CDR1 MGHRA and CDR2 YSYEKL. The CDR3 consists of 15 residues. With 1 base removed from V and 0 bases from J, the gap between germline ends came to 9 bases. The CDR3 DNA follows: TGCGCCAGCAGCCAAGCCAGCCAATCTAACTATGGCTACACCTTC. It yields the protein CASSQASQSNYGYTF.

This chain links TRBV28 with TRBJ2-3, with D possibly TRBD1 on 6 matching bases. Trimming cost V 6 bases and J 0 bases, with 13 bases left between them. Looked up from germline, CDR1 is MDHEN and CDR2 is SYDVKM. CDR3 length equals 15 residues. The DNA for the CDR3 is TGTGCCAGCAGGGAGGCCGGACAGAGCACAGATACGCAGTATTTT. This translates into CASREAGQSTDTQYF.

The chain employs TRBV7-2 and TRBJ2-7; D might be TRBD2 (6 bases). Per the germline V gene, CDR1 is SGHTA and CDR2 is FQGNSA. Trimming took 1 base from V and 0 from J, leaving 10 bases between them. This CDR3 is 15 amino acids long. The CDR3: CASSLVAGSSYEQYF. CDR3 bases: TGTGCCAGCAGCTTAGTTGCGGGGAGCTCCTACGAGCAGTACTTC.

CDR3: CAWSVRTSGTDTQYF. The CDR3 DNA reads as TGTGCCTGGAGTGTAAGGACTAGCGGGACAGATACGCAGTATTTT. The chain joins TRBV30 to TRBJ2-3; 11 bases align to TRBD2. CDR3 length: 15 residues. With 0 bases clipped from V and 3 bases from J, the junction kept 2 bases outside the gene matches. Germline-derived CDR1 and CDR2 are GTSNPN and SVGIG (reference sequence).

The chain has TRBV18 and TRBJ2-7; D tentatively fits TRBD1 or TRBD2 (5 bases each). V lost 0 bases, J lost 0 bases, and 12 bases lay in between. Germline V gene sequence: CDR1 KGHSH, CDR2 LQKENI. The CDR3 is 16 residues long. The CDR3 sequence: CASSPPRGSRSYEQYF. In DNA form, the CDR3 reads TGTGCCAGCTCACCACCCCGGGGCAGCCGCTCCTACGAGCAGTACTTC.

The chain employs TRBV5-4 and TRBJ2-3, with 7 positions matching TRBD2. This CDR3 region has 17 residues. Germline CDR1 is SGHNT and CDR2 is YYREEE (reference sequence). V dropped 0 bases and J dropped 2; count of bases not matched to a gene: 9. CDR3 loop: CASSLASGSGYTDTQYF. The CDR3 DNA is TGTGCCAGCAGCTTGGCCTCGGGTAGCGGGTACACAGATACGCAGTATTTT.

This chain joins TRBV30 and TRBJ1-2, with D possibly matching TRBD1 (6 bases). Between the trimmed V and J ends, which lost 3 bases and 6 bases, there was a span of 17 bases. The CDR3 contains 14 residues. Germline V gene sequence: CDR1 GTSNPN, CDR2 SVGIG (reference sequence). CDR3 protein: CAWRIIQGFHGYTF. In DNA, the CDR3 is TGTGCCTGGAGAATTATACAGGGTTTTCATGGCTACACCTTC.